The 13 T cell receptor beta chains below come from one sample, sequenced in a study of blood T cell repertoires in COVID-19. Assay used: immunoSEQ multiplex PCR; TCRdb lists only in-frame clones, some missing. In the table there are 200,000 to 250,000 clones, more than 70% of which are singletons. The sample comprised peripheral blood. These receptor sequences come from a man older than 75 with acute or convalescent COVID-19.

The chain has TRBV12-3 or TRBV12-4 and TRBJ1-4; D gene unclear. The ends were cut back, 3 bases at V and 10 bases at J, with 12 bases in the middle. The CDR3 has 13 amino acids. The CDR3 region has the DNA TGTGCCAGCAGTTTTGAGAATACGGGAAAACTGTTTTTT. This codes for CASSFENTGKLFF.

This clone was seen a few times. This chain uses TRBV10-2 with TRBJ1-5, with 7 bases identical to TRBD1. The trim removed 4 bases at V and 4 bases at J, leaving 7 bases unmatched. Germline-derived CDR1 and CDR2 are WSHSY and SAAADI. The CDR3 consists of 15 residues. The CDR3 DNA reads TGCGCCAGCAGTGTCGCAGGGGGATTTAATCAGCCCCAGCATTTT. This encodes CASSVAGGFNQPQHF.

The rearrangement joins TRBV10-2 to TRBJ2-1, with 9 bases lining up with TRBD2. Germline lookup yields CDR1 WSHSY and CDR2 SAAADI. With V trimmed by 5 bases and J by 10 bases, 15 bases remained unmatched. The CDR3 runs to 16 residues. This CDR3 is CASSPRFGGGAREQFF. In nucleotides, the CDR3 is TGCGCCAGCAGTCCACGGTTCGGCGGGGGGGCCAGAGAGCAGTTCTTC.

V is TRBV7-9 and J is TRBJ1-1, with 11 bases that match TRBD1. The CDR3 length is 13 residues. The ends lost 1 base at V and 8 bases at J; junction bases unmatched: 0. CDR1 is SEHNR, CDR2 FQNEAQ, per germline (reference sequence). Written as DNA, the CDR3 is TGTGCCAGCAGCTTAGGGACAGGGGGCGAAGCTTTCTTT. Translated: CASSLGTGGEAFF.

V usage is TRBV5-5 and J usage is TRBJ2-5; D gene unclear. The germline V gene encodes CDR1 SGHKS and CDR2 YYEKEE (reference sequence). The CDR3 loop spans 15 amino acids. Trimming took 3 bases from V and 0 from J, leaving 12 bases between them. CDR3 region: CASSYTHVYQETQYF. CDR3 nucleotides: TGTGCCAGCAGCTATACACACGTGTACCAAGAGACCCAGTACTTC. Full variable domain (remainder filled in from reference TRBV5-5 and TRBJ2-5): DAGVTQSPTHLIKTRGQQVTLRCSPISGHKSVSWYQQVLGQGPQFIFQYYEKEERGRGNFPDRFSARQFPNYSSELNVNALLLGDSALYLCASSYTHVYQETQYFGPGTRLLVL.

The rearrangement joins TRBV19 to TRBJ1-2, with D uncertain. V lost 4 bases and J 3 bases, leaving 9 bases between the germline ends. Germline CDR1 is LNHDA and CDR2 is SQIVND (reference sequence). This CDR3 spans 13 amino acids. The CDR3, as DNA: TGTGCCAGTAGTAGTTCCGCGGACTATGGCTACACCTTC. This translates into CASSSSADYGYTF.

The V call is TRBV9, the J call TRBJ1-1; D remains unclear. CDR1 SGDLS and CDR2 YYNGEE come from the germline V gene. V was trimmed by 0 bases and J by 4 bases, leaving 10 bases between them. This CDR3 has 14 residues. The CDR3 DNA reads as TGTGCCAGCAGCGTAGGAGAATTTGTCACTGAAGCTTTCTTT. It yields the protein CASSVGEFVTEAFF.

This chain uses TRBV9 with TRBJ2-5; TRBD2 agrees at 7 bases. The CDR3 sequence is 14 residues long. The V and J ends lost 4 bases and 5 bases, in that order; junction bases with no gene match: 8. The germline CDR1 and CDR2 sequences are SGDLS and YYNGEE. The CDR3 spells CASSPVGGRETQYF. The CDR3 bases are TGTGCCAGCAGCCCGGTCGGGGGGAGGGAGACCCAGTACTTC. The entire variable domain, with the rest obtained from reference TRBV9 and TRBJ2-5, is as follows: DSGVTQTPKHLITATGQRVTLRCSPRSGDLSVYWYQQSLDQGLQFLIQYYNGEERAKGNILERFSAQQFPDLHSELNLSSLELGDSALYFCASSPVGGRETQYFGPGTRLLVL.

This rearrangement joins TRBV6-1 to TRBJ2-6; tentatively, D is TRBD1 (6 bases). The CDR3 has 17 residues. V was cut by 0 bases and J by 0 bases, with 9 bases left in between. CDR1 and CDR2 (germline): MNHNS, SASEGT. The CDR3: CASSEAGGPSGANVLTF. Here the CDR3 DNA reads TGTGCCAGCAGTGAAGCAGGGGGACCCTCTGGGGCCAACGTCCTGACTTTC.

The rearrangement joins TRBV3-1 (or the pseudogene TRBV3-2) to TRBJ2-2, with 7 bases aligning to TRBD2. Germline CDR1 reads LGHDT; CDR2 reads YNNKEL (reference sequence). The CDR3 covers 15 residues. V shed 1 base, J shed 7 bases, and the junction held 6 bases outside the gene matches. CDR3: CASSQAGGKGGELFF. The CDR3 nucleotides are TGTGCCAGCAGCCAAGCCGGGGGGAAGGGCGGGGAGCTGTTTTTT.

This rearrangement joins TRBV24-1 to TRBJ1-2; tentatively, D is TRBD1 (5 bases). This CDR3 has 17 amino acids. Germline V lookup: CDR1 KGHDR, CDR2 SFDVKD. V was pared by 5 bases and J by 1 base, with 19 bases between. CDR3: CATSGGTGRNFNYGYTF. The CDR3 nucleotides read TGTGCCACCAGTGGCGGGACCGGGCGGAATTTTAACTATGGCTACACCTTC.

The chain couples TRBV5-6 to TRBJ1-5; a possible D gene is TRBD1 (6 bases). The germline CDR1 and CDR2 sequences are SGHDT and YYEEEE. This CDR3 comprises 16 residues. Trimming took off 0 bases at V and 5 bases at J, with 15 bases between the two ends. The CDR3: CASSLGRGHGDQPQHF. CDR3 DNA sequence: TGTGCCAGCAGCTTGGGTAGGGGACACGGAGATCAGCCCCAGCATTTT.

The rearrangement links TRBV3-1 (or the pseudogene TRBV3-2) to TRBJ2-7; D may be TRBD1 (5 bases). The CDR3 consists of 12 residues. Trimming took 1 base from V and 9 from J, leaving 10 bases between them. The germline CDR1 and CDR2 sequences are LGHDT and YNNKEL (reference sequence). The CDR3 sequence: CASSQVQDLQYF. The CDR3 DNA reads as TGTGCCAGCAGCCAAGTACAGGACCTGCAGTACTTC.